This T cell receptor (beta chain) came from a study of control samples from healthy donors and cancer patients. Looked up from germline, CDR1 is LNHDA and CDR2 is SQIVND (reference sequence). The V end was cut by 5 bases, the J end by 13 bases, with 15 bases between. The CDR3 sequence is 12 residues long. Some clones are missing from TCRdb's copy, which holds only in-frame ones; the method was immunoSEQ multiplex PCR. The sample contains about 110,000 clones, around 87% of which appear only once. The chain links TRBV19 to TRBJ1-5; D not resolved. The receptor's source is a woman aged 60-75 years with lung cancer. What was sequenced was PBMCs. The CDR3 sequence is CASSFRRSGQHF. In DNA form, the CDR3 reads TGTGCCAGTAGTTTCCGACGAAGTGGGCAGCATTTT.